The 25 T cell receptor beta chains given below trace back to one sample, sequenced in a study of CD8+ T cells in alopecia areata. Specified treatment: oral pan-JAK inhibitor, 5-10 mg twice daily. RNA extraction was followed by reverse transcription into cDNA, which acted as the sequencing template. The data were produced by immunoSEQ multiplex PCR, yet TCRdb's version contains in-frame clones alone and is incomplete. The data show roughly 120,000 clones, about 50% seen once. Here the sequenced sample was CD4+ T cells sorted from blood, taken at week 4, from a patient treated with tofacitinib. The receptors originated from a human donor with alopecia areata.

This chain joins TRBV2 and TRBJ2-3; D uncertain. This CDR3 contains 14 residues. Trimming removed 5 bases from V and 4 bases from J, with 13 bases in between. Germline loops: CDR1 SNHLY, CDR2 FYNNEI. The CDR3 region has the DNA TGTGCCAGCAGTCGCACCCTAGGATCAGATACGCAGTATTTT. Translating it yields CASSRTLGSDTQYF.

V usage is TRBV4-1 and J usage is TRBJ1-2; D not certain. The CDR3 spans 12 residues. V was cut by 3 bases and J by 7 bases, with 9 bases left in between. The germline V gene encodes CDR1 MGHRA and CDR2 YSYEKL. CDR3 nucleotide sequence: TGCGCCAGCAGCCAGGACCTAGGTGGCTACACCTTC. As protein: CASSQDLGGYTF.

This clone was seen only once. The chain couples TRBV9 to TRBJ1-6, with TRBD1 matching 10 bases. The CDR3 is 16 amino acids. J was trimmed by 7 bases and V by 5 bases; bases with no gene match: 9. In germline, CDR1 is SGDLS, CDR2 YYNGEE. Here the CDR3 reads CASRKDPTGGNSPLHF. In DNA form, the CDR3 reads TGTGCCAGCAGGAAGGATCCGACAGGGGGCAATTCACCCCTCCACTTT.

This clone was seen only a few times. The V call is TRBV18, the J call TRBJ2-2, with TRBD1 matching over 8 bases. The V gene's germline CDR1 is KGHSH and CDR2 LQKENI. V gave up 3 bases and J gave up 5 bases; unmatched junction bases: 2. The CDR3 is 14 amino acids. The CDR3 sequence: CASSPDRETGELFF. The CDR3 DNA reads TGTGCCAGCTCACCGGACAGGGAAACCGGGGAGCTGTTTTTT.

The CDR3: CASSLGGQSYNEQFF. The DNA for the CDR3 is TGCGCCAGCAGCTTGGGGGGACAGTCCTACAATGAGCAGTTCTTC. The chain recombines TRBV5-1 with TRBJ2-1; the match to TRBD1 covers 7 bases. J gave up 1 base and V 0 bases, and 1 base lay outside the gene matches. Germline values: CDR1 SGHRS, CDR2 YFSETQ. The CDR3 runs to 15 residues.

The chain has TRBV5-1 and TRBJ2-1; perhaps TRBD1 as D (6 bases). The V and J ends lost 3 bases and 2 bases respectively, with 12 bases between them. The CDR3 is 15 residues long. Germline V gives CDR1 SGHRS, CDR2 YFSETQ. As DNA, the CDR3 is TGCGCCAGCAGCTCCCCCCGGGACACCTACAATGAGCAGTTCTTC. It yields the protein CASSSPRDTYNEQFF.

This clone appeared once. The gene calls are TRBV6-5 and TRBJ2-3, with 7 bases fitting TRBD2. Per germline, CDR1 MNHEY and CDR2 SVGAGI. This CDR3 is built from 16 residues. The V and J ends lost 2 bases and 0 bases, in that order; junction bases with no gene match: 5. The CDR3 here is CASSYQAGTSTDTQYF. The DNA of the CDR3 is TGTGCCAGCAGTTACCAAGCGGGAACTAGCACAGATACGCAGTATTTT.

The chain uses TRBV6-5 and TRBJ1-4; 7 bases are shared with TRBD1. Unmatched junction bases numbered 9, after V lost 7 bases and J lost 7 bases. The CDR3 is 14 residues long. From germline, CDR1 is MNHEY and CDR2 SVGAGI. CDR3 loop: CASTSDRVAEKLFF. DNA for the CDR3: TGTGCCAGCACCAGTGACAGGGTGGCTGAAAAACTGTTTTTT.

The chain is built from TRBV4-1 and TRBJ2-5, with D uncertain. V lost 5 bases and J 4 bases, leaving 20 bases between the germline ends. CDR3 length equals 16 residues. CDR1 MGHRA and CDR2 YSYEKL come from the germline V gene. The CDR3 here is CASSDSKGRSRETQYF. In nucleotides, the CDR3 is TGCGCCAGCAGCGATTCCAAGGGCCGCAGTAGAGAGACCCAGTACTTC.

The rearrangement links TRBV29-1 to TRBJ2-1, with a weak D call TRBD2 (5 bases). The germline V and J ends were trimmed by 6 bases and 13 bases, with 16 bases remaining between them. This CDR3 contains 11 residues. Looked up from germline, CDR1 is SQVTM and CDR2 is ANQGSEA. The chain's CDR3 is CSVGASGLQFF. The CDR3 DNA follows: TGCAGCGTGGGAGCCTCCGGGCTACAGTTCTTC.

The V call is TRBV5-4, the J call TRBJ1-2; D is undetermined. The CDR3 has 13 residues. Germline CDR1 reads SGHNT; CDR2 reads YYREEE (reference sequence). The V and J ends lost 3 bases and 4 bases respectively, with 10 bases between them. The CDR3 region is CASSYGLLYGYTF. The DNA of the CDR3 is TGTGCCAGCAGCTACGGACTGCTCTATGGCTACACCTTC.

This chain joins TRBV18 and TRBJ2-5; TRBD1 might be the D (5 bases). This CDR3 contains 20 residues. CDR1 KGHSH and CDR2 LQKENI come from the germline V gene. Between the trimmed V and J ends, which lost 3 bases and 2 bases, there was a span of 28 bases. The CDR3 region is CASSPEVVQAIPMQQETQYF. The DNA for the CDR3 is TGTGCCAGCTCACCTGAGGTTGTACAGGCGATACCGATGCAACAAGAGACCCAGTACTTC.

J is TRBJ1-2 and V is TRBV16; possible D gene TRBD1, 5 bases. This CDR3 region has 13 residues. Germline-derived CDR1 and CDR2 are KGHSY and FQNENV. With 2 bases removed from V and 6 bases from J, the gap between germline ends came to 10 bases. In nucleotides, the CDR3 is TGTGCCAGCAGCCAAGCCCCAGGGAATGGCTACACCTTC. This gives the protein CASSQAPGNGYTF.

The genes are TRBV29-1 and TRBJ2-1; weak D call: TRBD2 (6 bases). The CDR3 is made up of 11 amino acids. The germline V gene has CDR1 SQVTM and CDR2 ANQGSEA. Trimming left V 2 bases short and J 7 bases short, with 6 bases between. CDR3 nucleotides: TGCAGCGTTGAACGGGGGAATGAGCAGTTCTTC. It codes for CSVERGNEQFF.

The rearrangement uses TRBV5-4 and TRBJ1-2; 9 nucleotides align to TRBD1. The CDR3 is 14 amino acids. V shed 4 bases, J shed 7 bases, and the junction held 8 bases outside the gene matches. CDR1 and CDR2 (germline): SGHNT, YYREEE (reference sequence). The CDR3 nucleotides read TGTGCCAGCAGCCCCGCACAGGGGGCATCTGGCTACACCTTC. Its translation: CASSPAQGASGYTF.

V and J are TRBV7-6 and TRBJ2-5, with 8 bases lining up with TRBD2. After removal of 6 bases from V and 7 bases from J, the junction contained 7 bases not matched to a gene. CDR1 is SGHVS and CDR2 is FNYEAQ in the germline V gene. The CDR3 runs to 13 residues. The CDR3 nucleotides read TGTGCCAGCAGTGCGGGGGGTAGGGGGACCCAGTACTTC. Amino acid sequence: CASSAGGRGTQYF. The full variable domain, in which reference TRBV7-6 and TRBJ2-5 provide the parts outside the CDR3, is GAGVSQSPRYKVTKRGQDVALRCDPISGHVSLYWYRQALGQGPEFLTYFNYEAQQDKSGLPNDRFSAERPEGSISTLTIQRTEQRDSAMYRCASSAGGRGTQYFGPGTRLLVL.

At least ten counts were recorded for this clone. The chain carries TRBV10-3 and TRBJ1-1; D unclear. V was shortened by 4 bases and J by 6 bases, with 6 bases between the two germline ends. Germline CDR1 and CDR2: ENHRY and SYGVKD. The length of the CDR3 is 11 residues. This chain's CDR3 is CAISGEAEAFF. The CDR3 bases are TGTGCCATCAGTGGGGAGGCTGAAGCTTTCTTT.

CDR3 coding DNA: TGCGCCAGCAGCCGCAGAGGTGGGAGAGGTGTCGGGGAGCTGTTTTTT. Protein sequence: CASSRRGGRGVGELFF. The V and J genes are TRBV5-1 and TRBJ2-2, with D tentatively TRBD2 (5 bases). This CDR3 has 16 residues. V lost 4 bases, J lost 7 bases, and 20 bases lay in between. Germline V lookup: CDR1 SGHRS, CDR2 YFSETQ.

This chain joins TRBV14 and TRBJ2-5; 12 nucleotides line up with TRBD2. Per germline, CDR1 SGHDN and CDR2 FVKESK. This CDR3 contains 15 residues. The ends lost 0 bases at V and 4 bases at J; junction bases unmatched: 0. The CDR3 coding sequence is TGTGCCAGCAGCCAAGAACTAGCGGGAGGAGAGACCCAGTACTTC. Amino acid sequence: CASSQELAGGETQYF. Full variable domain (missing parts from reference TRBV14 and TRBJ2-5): EAGVTQFPSHSVIEKGQTVTLRCDPISGHDNLYWYRRVMGKEIKFLLHFVKESKQDESGMPNNRFLAERTGGTYSTLKVQPAELEDSGVYFCASSQELAGGETQYFGPGTRLLVL.

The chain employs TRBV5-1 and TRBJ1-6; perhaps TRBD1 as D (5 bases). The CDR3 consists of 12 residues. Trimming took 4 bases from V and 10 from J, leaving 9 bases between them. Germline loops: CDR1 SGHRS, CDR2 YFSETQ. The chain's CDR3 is CASSQGRSPLHF. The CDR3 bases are TGCGCCAGCAGCCAGGGACGGTCACCCCTCCACTTT.

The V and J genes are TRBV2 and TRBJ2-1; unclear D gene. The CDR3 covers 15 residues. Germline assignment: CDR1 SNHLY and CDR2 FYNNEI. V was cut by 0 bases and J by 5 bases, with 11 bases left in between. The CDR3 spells CASSEARAADNEQFF. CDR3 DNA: TGTGCCAGCAGTGAAGCTCGGGCGGCGGACAATGAGCAGTTCTTC.

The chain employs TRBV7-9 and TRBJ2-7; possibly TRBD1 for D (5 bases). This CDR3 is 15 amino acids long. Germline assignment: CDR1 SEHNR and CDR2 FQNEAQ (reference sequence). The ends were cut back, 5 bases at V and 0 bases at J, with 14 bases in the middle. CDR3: CASSAWGRSSYEQYF. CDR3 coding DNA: TGTGCCAGCAGCGCATGGGGCAGGAGCTCCTACGAGCAGTACTTC.

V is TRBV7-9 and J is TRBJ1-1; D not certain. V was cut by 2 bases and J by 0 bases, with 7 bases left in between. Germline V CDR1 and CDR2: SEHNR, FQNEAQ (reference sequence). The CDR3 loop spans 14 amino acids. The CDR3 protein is CASSLLTLNTEAFF. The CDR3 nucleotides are TGTGCCAGCAGCTTACTAACCCTGAACACTGAAGCTTTCTTT.

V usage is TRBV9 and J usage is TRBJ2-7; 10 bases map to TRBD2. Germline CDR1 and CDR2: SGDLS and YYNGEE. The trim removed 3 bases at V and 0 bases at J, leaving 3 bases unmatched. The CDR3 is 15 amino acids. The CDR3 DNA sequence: TGTGCCAGCAGCGAGCTAGCGGGGGCCTCCTACGAGCAGTACTTC. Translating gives CASSELAGASYEQYF.

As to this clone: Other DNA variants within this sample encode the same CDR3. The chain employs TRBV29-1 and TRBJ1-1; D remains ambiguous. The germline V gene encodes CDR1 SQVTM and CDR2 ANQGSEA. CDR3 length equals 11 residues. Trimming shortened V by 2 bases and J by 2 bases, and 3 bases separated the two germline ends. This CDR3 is CSVETNTEAFF. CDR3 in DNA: TGCAGCGTTGAAACTAACACTGAAGCTTTCTTT.